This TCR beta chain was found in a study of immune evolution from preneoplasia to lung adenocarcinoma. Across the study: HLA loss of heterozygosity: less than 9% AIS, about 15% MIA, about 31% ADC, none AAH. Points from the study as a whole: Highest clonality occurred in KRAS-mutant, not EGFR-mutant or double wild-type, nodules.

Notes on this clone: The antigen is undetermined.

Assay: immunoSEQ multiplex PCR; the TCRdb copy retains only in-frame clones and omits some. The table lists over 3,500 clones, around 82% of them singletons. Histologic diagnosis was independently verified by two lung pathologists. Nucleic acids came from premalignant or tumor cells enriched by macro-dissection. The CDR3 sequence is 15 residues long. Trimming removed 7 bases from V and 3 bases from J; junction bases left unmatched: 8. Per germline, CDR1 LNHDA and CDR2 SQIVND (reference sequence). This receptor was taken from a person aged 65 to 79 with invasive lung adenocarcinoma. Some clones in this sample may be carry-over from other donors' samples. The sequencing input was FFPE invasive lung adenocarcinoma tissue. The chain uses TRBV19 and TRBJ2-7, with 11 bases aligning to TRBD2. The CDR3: CASKSTSGDLYEQYF. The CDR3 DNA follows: TGTGCCAGTAAATCGACTAGCGGGGACCTCTACGAGCAGTACTTC.